This entry features one T cell receptor (beta chain) sequence. What it recognizes is unknown. Germline V lookup: CDR1 LNHDA, CDR2 SQIVND (reference sequence). The CDR3 spans 14 residues. The sample belongs to a study of radiotherapy plus CTLA-4 blockade in lung cancer. As for the study in general: Among all patients, 15% to 20% showed objective responses, while 30% to 35% had disease control.

Only in-frame clones appear in the TCRdb table, and some are missing; sequencing was by immunoSEQ multiplex PCR. The data hold about 60,000 clones, with about 72% observed a single time. Chemo-refractory metastatic non-small-cell lung cancer patients were treated with focal radiation plus CTLA-4 blockade with ipilimumab. Study results and limitations: The best predictor of response was reported to be early blood T cell clone dynamics, with interferon-beta. Tumor-origin TCR clones grew in blood after radiotherapy plus ipilimumab.

The receptor's source is a human donor with non-small cell lung cancer who had a complete response to radiotherapy plus ipilimumab. Specimen: peripheral blood, collected from a patient treated with radiotherapy plus ipilimumab. The chain recombines TRBV19 with TRBJ2-5; 8 bases match TRBD1. The end of the DNA aligns better with TRBJ2-7, so the J call may be wrong. This chain's CDR3 is CASSRTGTRDEQYF. In DNA form, the CDR3 reads TGTGCCAGTAGTAGGACAGGGACAAGGGACGAGCAGTACTTC.